Below, 9 T cell receptor beta chains from the same sample are listed, as sequenced in a study of blood T cells in healthy people across ages. The authors ran a second PCR of 7 to 11 cycles using a sample-barcoded 5' primer and a J-beta primer mix. TCRdb recomputed calls from the 5' RACE reads with MiXCR, one row per CDR3 protein. This table has roughly 1,300,000 distinct CDR3 sequences, approximately 60% appearing once. The specimen was blood. The origin of the receptors is a man between 18 and 29 years old in good health.

This clonotype was observed a handful of times. This chain uses TRBV28 with TRBJ2-6, with D maybe TRBD2 (5 bases). The CDR3 covers 15 residues. CDR1 is MDHEN and CDR2 is SYDVKM in the germline V gene. V was cut by 7 bases and J by 3 bases, with 13 bases left in between. The CDR3: CASIGKGNGANVLTF. The CDR3 DNA reads as TGTGCCAGCATCGGGAAAGGGAATGGGGCCAACGTCCTGACTTTC.

The CDR3, as DNA: TGCAGCGTTGCCGGAGGGGGTGCCTACGAGCAGTACTTC. The encoded protein is CSVAGGGAYEQYF. The rearrangement uses TRBV29-1 and TRBJ2-7; D may correspond to TRBD1 or TRBD2 (6 bases each). The CDR3 runs 13 residues. The germline V gene encodes CDR1 SQVTM and CDR2 ANQGSEA. Trimming took off 4 bases at V and 2 bases at J, with 12 bases between the two ends.

The chain has TRBV20-1 and TRBJ2-2; tentatively, D is TRBD1 (6 bases). The ends were cut back, 3 bases at V and 7 bases at J, with 15 bases in the middle. Germline V gene sequence: CDR1 DFQATT, CDR2 SNEGSKA (reference sequence). CDR3 length equals 14 residues. CDR3: CSASGQGRIGELFF. CDR3 DNA sequence: TGCAGTGCTAGTGGGCAGGGGAGAATCGGGGAGCTGTTTTTT.

This clonotype came up a few times. The rearrangement links TRBV29-1 to TRBJ2-7; D unclear. Germline V CDR1 and CDR2: SQVTM, ANQGSEA. This CDR3 comprises 12 residues. The germline V and J ends were trimmed by 6 bases and 0 bases, with 9 bases remaining between them. The CDR3: CSVSQSSYEQYF. The CDR3 nucleotides read TGCAGCGTGAGCCAAAGCTCCTACGAGCAGTACTTC.

This clonotype was picked up a small number of times. The rearrangement joins TRBV6-5 to TRBJ2-5, with D uncertain. This CDR3 contains 12 residues. CDR1 is MNHEY and CDR2 is SVGAGI in the germline V gene. Trimming took 5 bases from V and 5 from J, leaving 9 bases between them. This chain's CDR3 is CASSTALETQYF. The CDR3 DNA is TGTGCCAGCAGTACAGCCTTGGAGACCCAGTACTTC.

The chain has TRBV4-3 and TRBJ1-1; D not resolved. Germline V gene sequence: CDR1 LGHNA, CDR2 YSLEER. Trimming pared 7 bases from V and 0 bases from J, leaving 9 bases between. CDR3 length equals 13 residues. Written as DNA, the CDR3 is TGCGCCAGCACCGACGGTATGAACACTGAAGCTTTCTTT. It encodes CASTDGMNTEAFF.

This clonotype has just a few counts. The chain joins TRBV11-2 to TRBJ2-3; D not resolved. The germline V gene encodes CDR1 SGHAT and CDR2 FQNNGV. The CDR3 consists of 20 residues. V lost 5 bases and J lost 4, with 31 bases in between. CDR3 amino acids: CASSPPWHEPPPTTSDTQYF. As DNA, the CDR3 is TGTGCCAGCAGCCCGCCGTGGCACGAACCACCCCCCACGACTTCAGATACGCAGTATTTT.

This clonotype was recorded once. The chain employs TRBV5-1 and TRBJ2-4; TRBD2 is a possible D gene (7 bases). The end of the DNA fits TRBJ2-7 better, so the J call may be wrong. Germline V gene sequence: CDR1 SGHRS, CDR2 YFSETQ. This CDR3 contains 14 residues. For the CDR3, the DNA is TGCGCCAGCAGCTTGGCGGGGGGCAAATACGAGCAGTACTTC. This sequence encodes CASSLAGGKYEQYF.

This chain uses TRBV2 with TRBJ1-2; 12 bases line up with TRBD1. The trim removed 8 bases at V and 9 bases at J, leaving 4 bases unmatched. Germline loops: CDR1 SNHLY, CDR2 FYNNEI. The CDR3 extends over 12 amino acids. CDR3 in DNA: TGTGCCAGCCGGGACAGGGGGCTTAGCTACACCTTC. Protein: CASRDRGLSYTF.